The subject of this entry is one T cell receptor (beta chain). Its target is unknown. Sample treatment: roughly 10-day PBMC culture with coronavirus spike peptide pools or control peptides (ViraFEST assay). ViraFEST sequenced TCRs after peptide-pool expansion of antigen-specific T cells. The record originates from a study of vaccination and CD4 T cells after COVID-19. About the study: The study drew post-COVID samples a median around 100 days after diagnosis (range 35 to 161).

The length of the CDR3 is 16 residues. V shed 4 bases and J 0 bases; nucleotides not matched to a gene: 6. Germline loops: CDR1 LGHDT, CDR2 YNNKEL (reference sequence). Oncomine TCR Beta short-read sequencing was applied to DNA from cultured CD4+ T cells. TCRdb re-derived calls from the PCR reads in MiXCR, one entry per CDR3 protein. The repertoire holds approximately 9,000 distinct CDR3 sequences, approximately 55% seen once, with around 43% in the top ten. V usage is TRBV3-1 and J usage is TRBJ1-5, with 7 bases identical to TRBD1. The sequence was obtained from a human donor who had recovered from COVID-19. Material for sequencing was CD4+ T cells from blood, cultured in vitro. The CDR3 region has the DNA TGTGCCAGCAGCCCCGGGACAGCGTATAGCAATCAGCCCCAGCATTTT. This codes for CASSPGTAYSNQPQHF.